This TCR beta chain is drawn from a study of blood T cell repertoires in COVID-19. In this sample, this clone turned up a few times. The data were produced by immunoSEQ multiplex PCR, yet TCRdb's version contains in-frame clones alone and is incomplete. Here the sample spans around 87,000 clones, 75% to 85% being singletons. This CDR3 region has 13 residues. The V gene lost 2 bases and the J gene lost 8 bases, with 12 bases spanning the gap. Germline-derived CDR1 and CDR2 are MNHEY and SVGEGT. The sequence came from a woman aged 80 or over with acute or convalescent COVID-19. The sample was peripheral blood. The rearrangement joins TRBV6-2 or TRBV6-3 to TRBJ1-2; weak D call: TRBD1 (6 bases). CDR3 residues: CASSYRTGYGYTF. CDR3 in DNA: TGTGCCAGCAGTTACCGTACAGGGTACGGCTACACCTTC.